Below are 20 T cell receptor beta chains sequenced from a single sample in a study of blood T cell repertoires in COVID-19 (dated by TCRdb to the early 2020s). Library creation used the immunoSEQ multiplex PCR assay. Not all clones reach the TCRdb copy of this immuneACCESS table, which keeps in-frame sequences only. Checked studies attribute under half of the gap to unresolved V genes and leave the rest unexplained. The sample yields 200,000 to 300,000 clones; 84% were counted once. The top ten hold around 9.1% of the sample. The sequenced sample consisted of peripheral blood. The source is a human donor in a cohort sampled during active COVID-19.

Only a few counts were recorded for this clone. The rearrangement uses TRBV7-3 and TRBJ2-6; tentative D call: TRBD1 (5 bases). Germline lookup yields CDR1 SGHTA and CDR2 FQGTGA. The CDR3 spans 15 residues. Between the trimmed V and J ends, which lost 3 bases and 3 bases, there was a span of 9 bases. This CDR3 reads CASSLKGFGANVLTF. The CDR3 region has the DNA TGTGCCAGCAGCTTGAAGGGGTTTGGGGCCAACGTCCTGACTTTC. Full variable domain (outside the CDR3, taken from reference TRBV7-3 and TRBJ2-6): GAGVSQTPSNKVTEKGKYVELRCDPISGHTALYWYRQSLGQGPEFLIYFQGTGAADDSGLPNDRFFAVRPEGSVSTLKIQRTERGDSAVYLCASSLKGFGANVLTFGAGSRLTVL.

V usage is TRBV27 and J usage is TRBJ2-1, with 12 bases matching TRBD2. The CDR3 has 15 amino acids. J lost 10 bases, V lost 6 bases, and 10 bases had no gene match. Germline V gene data show CDR1 as MNHEY and CDR2 as SMNVEV (reference sequence). CDR3 coding DNA: TGTGCCAGCAGAGATCGACTAGCGGGGGACTGGGAGCAGTTCTTC. Translation gives CASRDRLAGDWEQFF.

The chain employs TRBV7-2 and TRBJ2-2; D is uncertain. V dropped 2 bases and J dropped 1 base, with 11 bases sitting between them. Germline assignment: CDR1 SGHTA and CDR2 FQGNSA. The CDR3 sequence is 16 residues long. The CDR3 DNA is TGTGCCAGCAGCTTAACACAGCTTTTGAACACCGGGGAGCTGTTTTTT. This gives the protein CASSLTQLLNTGELFF.

This rearrangement joins TRBV28 to TRBJ1-2; TRBD1 is a possible D gene (6 bases). Germline V CDR1 and CDR2: MDHEN, SYDVKM. The V and J ends lost 7 bases and 0 bases respectively, with 15 bases between them. This CDR3 contains 15 residues. The CDR3, as DNA: TGTGCCAGCACCACACTCAGGGGAACTAACTATGGCTACACCTTC. Translation gives CASTTLRGTNYGYTF.

The genes are TRBV7-2 and TRBJ1-6, with TRBD1 matching 7 bases. The germline V gene encodes CDR1 SGHTA and CDR2 FQGNSA. CDR3 length: 14 amino acids. V lost 5 bases to trimming and J lost 4 bases; unmatched junction nucleotides: 2. The CDR3 DNA follows: TGTGCCAGCAGCATGGGACAGTATAATTCACCCCTCCACTTT. It encodes CASSMGQYNSPLHF.

The V and J genes are TRBV10-1 and TRBJ1-2; 8 bases are a match to TRBD1. Germline V gene lookup returns CDR1 WNHNN and CDR2 SYGVQD (reference sequence). J gave up 6 bases and V 4 bases, and 1 base lay outside the gene matches. This CDR3 contains 12 residues. CDR3 residues: CASSATGDGYTF. The CDR3 DNA sequence: TGCGCCAGCAGTGCGACAGGGGATGGCTACACCTTC.

This rearrangement joins TRBV11-3 to TRBJ2-7; 10 nucleotides line up with TRBD2. This CDR3 spans 17 amino acids. Trimming removed 0 bases from V and 5 bases from J; junction bases left unmatched: 10. Germline values: CDR1 SGHNT, CDR2 YENEEA. CDR3 sequence reads: CASSLDAASGRIHEQYF. In nucleotides, the CDR3 is TGTGCCAGCAGCTTAGACGCCGCTAGCGGGAGAATCCACGAGCAGTACTTC.

The chain has TRBV28 and TRBJ1-4, with 10 bases identical to TRBD1. The length of the CDR3 is 17 residues. The germline CDR1 and CDR2 sequences are MDHEN and SYDVKM. J was trimmed by 4 bases and V by 6 bases; bases with no gene match: 11. The CDR3 DNA sequence: TGTGCCAGCAGCTTACTGGGACAGGGGTATGATAATGAAAAACTGTTTTTT. Translated, it gives CASSLLGQGYDNEKLFF.

The gene calls are TRBV9 and TRBJ2-1, with 9 bases lining up with TRBD2. Germline lookup yields CDR1 SGDLS and CDR2 YYNGEE. The CDR3 is 15 residues long. J gave up 0 bases and V 5 bases, and 3 bases lay outside the gene matches. The CDR3 sequence is CASSTSGFSYNEQFF. CDR3 in DNA: TGTGCCAGCAGTACTAGCGGGTTCTCCTACAATGAGCAGTTCTTC.

The V and J genes are TRBV20-1 and TRBJ2-7; D is perhaps TRBD2 (6 bases). This CDR3 is built from 11 residues. V lost 5 bases and J lost 6, with 11 bases in between. Germline V CDR1 and CDR2: DFQATT, SNEGSKA (reference sequence). The CDR3 here is CSASEGFEQYF. Here the CDR3 DNA reads TGCAGTGCTTCGGAGGGATTCGAGCAGTACTTC.

The V gene is TRBV5-1, the J gene TRBJ2-3, with 12 bases lining up with TRBD2. This CDR3 comprises 17 residues. The trim removed 4 bases at V and 1 base at J, leaving 7 bases unmatched. Germline V CDR1 and CDR2: SGHRS, YFSETQ. The CDR3 protein is CASSILGLAGGTDTQYF. The CDR3 region has the DNA TGCGCCAGCAGCATCCTGGGACTAGCGGGCGGCACAGATACGCAGTATTTT. Full variable domain (outside the CDR3, taken from reference TRBV5-1 and TRBJ2-3): KAGVTQTPRYLIKTRGQQVTLSCSPISGHRSVSWYQQTPGQGLQFLFEYFSETQRNKGNFPGRFSGRQFSNSRSEMNVSTLELGDSALYLCASSILGLAGGTDTQYFGPGTRLTVL.

This chain links TRBV6-5 with TRBJ1-1; D uncertain. Trimming removed 5 bases from V and 4 bases from J, with 8 bases in between. Germline-derived CDR1 and CDR2 are MNHEY and SVGAGI. The length of the CDR3 is 12 residues. CDR3 DNA: TGTGCCAGCAGTCCTCCAGGCACTGAAGCTTTCTTT. The encoded protein is CASSPPGTEAFF.

The chain uses TRBV6-2 or TRBV6-3 and TRBJ2-2, with 7 positions matching TRBD2. The CDR3 extends over 17 amino acids. V was pared by 3 bases and J by 0 bases, with 7 bases of the junction left unmatched. Germline V gene data show CDR1 as MNHEY and CDR2 as SVGEGT. Here the CDR3 reads CASSYGPSGANTGELFF. DNA for the CDR3: TGTGCCAGCAGTTATGGCCCTAGCGGCGCGAACACCGGGGAGCTGTTTTTT.

The chain joins TRBV5-1 to TRBJ2-1; 11 nucleotides match TRBD1. From germline, CDR1 is SGHRS and CDR2 YFSETQ. Trimming at V came to 5 bases and at J to 10 bases, leaving 11 bases not matched to a gene. The CDR3 has 15 amino acids. CDR3 amino acids: CASRAGTGGGGEQFF. CDR3 sequence (DNA): TGCGCCAGCAGGGCCGGGACAGGGGGTGGTGGAGAGCAGTTCTTC.

V and J are TRBV28 and TRBJ1-2, with no clear D. V was trimmed by 5 bases and J by 8 bases, leaving 12 bases between them. This CDR3 is built from 12 residues. Per the germline V gene, CDR1 is MDHEN and CDR2 is SYDVKM. The CDR3 DNA reads TGTGCCAGCAGTAGAGCGGTGTTCGGCTACACCTTC. Translation: CASSRAVFGYTF.

J is TRBJ2-5 and V is TRBV15; 7 nucleotides align to TRBD1. The V gene end was trimmed by 1 base and the J gene end by 3 bases; junction bases not matched to a gene: 2. Per germline, CDR1 LNHNV and CDR2 YYDKDF (reference sequence). The CDR3 sequence is 14 residues long. CDR3 sequence: CATSRADREETQYF. The CDR3 region has the DNA TGTGCCACCAGCAGAGCCGACAGGGAAGAGACCCAGTACTTC.

The chain has TRBV5-4 and TRBJ2-3, with a possible D match to TRBD2 (6 bases). V was trimmed by 0 bases and J by 0 bases, leaving 8 bases between them. The germline V gene has CDR1 SGHNT and CDR2 YYREEE (reference sequence). This CDR3 contains 15 residues. CDR3 coding DNA: TGTGCCAGCAGCTTGGGCGGGATTAGCACAGATACGCAGTATTTT. It is translated as CASSLGGISTDTQYF.

The rearrangement joins TRBV5-1 to TRBJ1-1, with 8 nucleotides matching TRBD1. The CDR3 consists of 16 residues. The germline gives CDR1 SGHRS, CDR2 YFSETQ. The J segment lost 1 base and the V segment lost 3 bases, leaving 8 bases of the junction unmatched. This CDR3 reads CASSSGTGVPNTEAFF. CDR3 DNA: TGCGCCAGCAGCTCCGGGACAGGAGTCCCGAACACTGAAGCTTTCTTT.

The chain combines TRBV25-1 with TRBJ2-2; 7 bases are shared with TRBD1. Germline lookup yields CDR1 MGHDK and CDR2 SYGVNS. The length of the CDR3 is 14 residues. V lost 4 bases, J lost 4 bases, and 3 bases stayed unmatched. CDR3 nucleotides: TGTGCCAGCAGTGCCTCAGGGGGCACCGGGGAGCTGTTTTTT. This gives the protein CASSASGGTGELFF.

This clone was found a few times. The CDR3 here is CASSSRVEKLFF. CDR3 coding DNA: TGTGCCAGCAGCTCCAGGGTTGAAAAACTGTTTTTT. This sequence joins TRBV6-2 or TRBV6-3 and TRBJ1-4, with a tentative D call TRBD1 (5 bases). The CDR3 has 12 amino acids. CDR1 and CDR2 from the germline V gene are MNHEY and SVGEGT. Trimming left V 6 bases short and J 7 bases short, with 9 bases between.